This T cell receptor beta chain was recorded in a study of control samples from healthy donors and cancer patients. Germline CDR1 SGHDT, CDR2 YYEEEE. The V end lost 3 bases, the J end lost 0 bases, and 12 bases lay between the germline ends. CDR3 size: 15 residues. Sequencing used immunoSEQ multiplex PCR; TCRdb keeps in-frame clones, though not all of them. The table shows approximately 170,000 clones, with 91% occurring only once. Sequencing was carried out using blood. The rearrangement joins TRBV5-6 to TRBJ1-1; D is uncertain. The sequence came from a woman younger than 45 in good health. The CDR3 sequence: CASSSRLLMNTEAFF. In DNA form, the CDR3 reads TGTGCCAGCAGCTCCCGGTTGCTTATGAACACTGAAGCTTTCTTT.